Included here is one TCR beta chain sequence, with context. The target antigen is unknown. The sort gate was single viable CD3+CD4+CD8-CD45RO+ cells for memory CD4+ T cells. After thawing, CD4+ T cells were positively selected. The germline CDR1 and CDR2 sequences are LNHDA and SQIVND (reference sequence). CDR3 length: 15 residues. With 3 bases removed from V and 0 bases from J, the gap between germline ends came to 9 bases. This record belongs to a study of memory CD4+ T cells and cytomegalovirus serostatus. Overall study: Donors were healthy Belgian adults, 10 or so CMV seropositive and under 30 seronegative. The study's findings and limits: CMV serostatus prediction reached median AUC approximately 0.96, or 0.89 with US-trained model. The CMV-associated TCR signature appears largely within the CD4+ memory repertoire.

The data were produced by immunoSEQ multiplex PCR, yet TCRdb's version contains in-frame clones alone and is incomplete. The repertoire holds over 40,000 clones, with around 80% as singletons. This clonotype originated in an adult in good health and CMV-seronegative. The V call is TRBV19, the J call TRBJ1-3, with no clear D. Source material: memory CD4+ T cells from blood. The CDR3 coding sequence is TGTGCCAGTAGTATTAAGGGCGGCTCTGGAAACACCATATATTTT. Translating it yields CASSIKGGSGNTIYF.